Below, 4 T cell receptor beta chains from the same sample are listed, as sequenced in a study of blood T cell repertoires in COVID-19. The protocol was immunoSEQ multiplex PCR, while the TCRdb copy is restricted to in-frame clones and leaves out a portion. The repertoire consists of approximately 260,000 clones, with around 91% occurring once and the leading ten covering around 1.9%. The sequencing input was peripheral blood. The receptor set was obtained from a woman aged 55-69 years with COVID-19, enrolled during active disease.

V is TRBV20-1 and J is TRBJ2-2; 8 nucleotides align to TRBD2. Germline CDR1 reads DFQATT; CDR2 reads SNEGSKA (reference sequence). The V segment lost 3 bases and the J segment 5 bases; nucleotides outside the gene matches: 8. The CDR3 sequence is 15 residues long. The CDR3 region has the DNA TGCAGTGCTAGTGCCCGGGGGGGACGGACCGGGGAGCTGTTTTTT. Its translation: CSASARGGRTGELFF.

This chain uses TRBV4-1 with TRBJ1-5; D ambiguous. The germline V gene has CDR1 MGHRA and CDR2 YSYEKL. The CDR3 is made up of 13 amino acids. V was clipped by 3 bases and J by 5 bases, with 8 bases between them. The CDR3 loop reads CASSQGRDQPQHF. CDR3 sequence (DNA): TGCGCCAGCAGCCAGGGCAGAGATCAGCCCCAGCATTTT.

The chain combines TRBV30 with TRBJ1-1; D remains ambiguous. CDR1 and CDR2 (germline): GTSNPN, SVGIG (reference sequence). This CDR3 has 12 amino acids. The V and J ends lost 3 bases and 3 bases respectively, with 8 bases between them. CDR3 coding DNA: TGTGCCTGGAGAACGGGAGACACTGAAGCTTTCTTT. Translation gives CAWRTGDTEAFF.

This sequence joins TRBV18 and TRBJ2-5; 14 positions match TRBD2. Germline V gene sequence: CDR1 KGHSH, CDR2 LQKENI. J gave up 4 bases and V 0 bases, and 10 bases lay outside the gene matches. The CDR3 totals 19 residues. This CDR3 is CASSPPTTSGGALPETQYF. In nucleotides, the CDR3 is TGTGCCAGCTCACCACCGACGACTAGCGGGGGGGCCTTGCCAGAGACCCAGTACTTC.